The 13 T cell receptor beta chains listed next were all sequenced from one sample in a study of neurological immune-mediated disorders. TCRdb reanalysed the 5' RACE reads using MiXCR and keeps one entry per CDR3 protein. Here the sample spans roughly 50,000 distinct CDR3 sequences, 10% being singletons. Sequencing was done on a sample of PBMCs. The receptor set was obtained from a man in his sixties or seventies with HTLV-1-associated myelopathy (HAM/TSP).

This clonotype was seen a few times. The V gene is TRBV18, the J gene TRBJ2-2; D is undetermined. The ends were cut back, 5 bases at V and 4 bases at J, with 20 bases in the middle. This CDR3 comprises 17 residues. Germline CDR1 is KGHSH and CDR2 is LQKENI. Written as DNA, the CDR3 is TGTGCCAGCTCAACAACTTATGGCCAGATGGTCACCGGGGAGCTGTTTTTT. Translated, it gives CASSTTYGQMVTGELFF.

This clonotype appeared many times. The chain employs TRBV7-2 and TRBJ2-7; D perhaps matches TRBD1 (6 bases). This CDR3 region has 13 residues. Germline assignment: CDR1 SGHTA and CDR2 FQGNSA. Trimming took 4 bases from V and 2 from J, leaving 9 bases between them. DNA of the CDR3: TGTGCCAGCAGCTACCGGACAGCCTACGAGCAGTACTTC. This sequence encodes CASSYRTAYEQYF.

Regarding this clonotype: A much larger clone differs from this one at a single base, so this may be a read error. This chain joins TRBV29-1 and TRBJ1-5; D possibly corresponds to TRBD1 (5 bases). Germline V gene sequence: CDR1 SQVTM, CDR2 ANQGSEA. The CDR3 loop spans 14 amino acids. CDR3 loop: CSVESRVKNQPQRF. The CDR3 DNA reads TGCAGCGTTGAATCCAGGGTTAAAAATCAGCCCCAGCGTTTT. Filled out from reference TRBV29-1 and TRBJ1-5, the complete variable domain reads SAVISQKPSRDICQRGTSLTIQCQVDSQVTMMFWYRQQPGQSLTLIATANQGSEATYESGFVIDKFPISRPNLTFSTLTVSNMSPEDSSIYLCSVESRVKNQPQRFGDGTRLSIL.

At least ten counts were recorded for this clonotype. The chain joins TRBV12-3 or TRBV12-4 to TRBJ2-1; 9 positions match TRBD2. V lost 6 bases to trimming and J lost 4 bases; unmatched junction nucleotides: 13. This CDR3 has 17 residues. The CDR3 nucleotides read TGTGCCAGCAGCTCCCCAGGCGGGAGGGCCGGTTACAATGAGCAGTTCTTC. As protein: CASSSPGGRAGYNEQFF.

At least ten counts were recorded for this clonotype. CDR3 coding DNA: TGCAGTGCTAGATCAGCAACAGGGGGACCTTCTGAGCAGTACTTC. As protein: CSARSATGGPSEQYF. The J gene is TRBJ2-7, the V gene TRBV20-1, with 8 bases lining up with TRBD1. From germline, CDR1 is DFQATT and CDR2 SNEGSKA (reference sequence). J lost 7 bases, V lost 2 bases, and 13 bases had no gene match. The CDR3 loop spans 15 amino acids.

Judged by abundance, this clonotype is medium-sized. This chain links TRBV10-3 with TRBJ2-1; 9 nucleotides agree with TRBD2. This CDR3 contains 14 residues. CDR1 ENHRY and CDR2 SYGVKD come from the germline V gene. V gave up 5 bases and J gave up 9 bases; unmatched junction bases: 8. The CDR3 sequence: CAISYSGSESEQFF. The CDR3 DNA follows: TGTGCCATCAGTTATAGCGGGAGTGAGAGTGAGCAGTTCTTC.

Many counts were recorded for this clonotype. The chain uses TRBV7-9 and TRBJ2-2, with no clear D. With 5 bases removed from V and 0 bases from J, the gap between germline ends came to 7 bases. This CDR3 is built from 14 residues. Germline V lookup: CDR1 SEHNR, CDR2 FQNEAQ (reference sequence). The CDR3: CASSPDTNTGELFF. CDR3 DNA: TGTGCCAGCAGCCCAGATACGAACACCGGGGAGCTGTTTTTT.

At least ten counts were recorded for this clonotype. The J gene is TRBJ2-3, the V gene TRBV27, with 8 bases identical to TRBD2. The trim removed 4 bases at V and 6 bases at J, leaving 15 bases unmatched. In germline, CDR1 is MNHEY, CDR2 SMNVEV (reference sequence). This CDR3 comprises 17 residues. The CDR3 region is CASSSPLREGPRDTQYF. CDR3 nucleotide sequence: TGTGCCAGCAGTTCACCACTACGGGAGGGCCCTCGCGATACGCAGTATTTT.

This clonotype was detected ten times or more. The chain uses TRBV12-3 or TRBV12-4 and TRBJ2-3; the D is unclear. This CDR3 comprises 14 residues. Trimming shortened V by 4 bases and J by 5 bases, and 13 bases separated the two germline ends. CDR3 sequence: CASSSGLGGDTQYF. The CDR3 DNA sequence: TGTGCCAGCAGTTCTGGCCTGGGCGGAGATACGCAGTATTTT.

At least ten counts were recorded for this clonotype. J is TRBJ2-5 and V is TRBV7-6; D not resolved. V lost 6 bases and J lost 5, with 13 bases in between. The CDR3 covers 13 residues. Germline lookup yields CDR1 SGHVS and CDR2 FNYEAQ. The CDR3 protein is CASSYQIGETQYF. The CDR3 region has the DNA TGTGCCAGCAGTTACCAAATCGGGGAGACCCAGTACTTC.

This clonotype showed up many times. The chain recombines TRBV6-2 or TRBV6-3 with TRBJ2-1, with 7 positions matching TRBD1. There are 15 residues in the CDR3. Looked up from germline, CDR1 is MNHEY and CDR2 is SVGEGT. V lost 2 bases to trimming and J lost 8 bases; unmatched junction nucleotides: 9. The CDR3 spells CASSYEGQRYDEQFF. The CDR3 nucleotides are TGTGCCAGCAGTTACGAGGGACAGAGGTACGATGAGCAGTTCTTC.

This clonotype was counted many times. The V gene is TRBV9, the J gene TRBJ1-5; D not resolved. This CDR3 is built from 13 residues. Looked up from germline, CDR1 is SGDLS and CDR2 is YYNGEE. V was pared by 2 bases and J by 4 bases, with 7 bases between. CDR3 sequence reads: CASSVGVNQPQHF. The CDR3 coding sequence is TGTGCCAGCAGCGTTGGGGTTAATCAGCCCCAGCATTTT.

This clonotype was counted many times. The chain has TRBV29-1 and TRBJ2-4, with 12 bases fitting TRBD1. Per germline, CDR1 SQVTM and CDR2 ANQGSEA. The CDR3 sequence is 17 residues long. J lost 3 bases, V lost 6 bases, and 12 bases had no gene match. The CDR3 sequence is CSVLPGQGARDKNIQYF. The CDR3 bases are TGCAGCGTCCTACCGGGACAGGGGGCGCGTGACAAAAACATTCAGTACTTC.